The clone carrying this TCR beta chain was counted many times. Its specificity is unknown. The CDR3 loop spans 13 amino acids. Germline lookup yields CDR1 SGHTA and CDR2 FQGTGA. The V and J ends lost 0 bases and 6 bases respectively, with 9 bases between them. The data originate from a study of T cell repertoires in cytomegalovirus infection. Study outcomes and limitations: Cumulative public TCR beta family frequency identified carriers of CMV plus the relevant HLA. The ex vivo response was dominated by HLA-C-restricted CMV-specific TCR beta clonotypes.

TCRdb analysed the reads with MiXCR anew, one entry per CDR3 protein. The sample yields 150,000 to 200,000 distinct CDR3 sequences, around 14% seen once. The chain links TRBV7-3 to TRBJ2-7, with D tentatively TRBD2 (6 bases). Sequenced input: PBMCs. This receptor was taken from a human donor in good health (CMV status not recorded). Some clones in this sample may be carry-over from other donors' samples. CDR3 nucleotide sequence: TGTGCCAGCAGCTTAACCCCCGGGAGCGAGCAGTACTTC. Translating gives CASSLTPGSEQYF.